Presented here are 23 T cell receptor beta chains from one specimen sequenced in a study of cytotoxic CD8 clonotypes in ibrutinib-treated CLL. Data came from immunoSEQ multiplex PCR; TCRdb stores just in-frame clones and leaves some out. The sample yields almost 250,000 clones, less than 75% seen once. The sequenced sample was PBMCs, obtained after 24 months of ibrutinib treatment. All receptors derive from a human donor with chronic lymphocytic leukemia.

The CDR3, as DNA: TGTGCCAGCAGCAGGGGGCAGTACGAAAACATTCAGTACTTC. Amino acid sequence: CASSRGQYENIQYF. This sequence joins TRBV7-2 and TRBJ2-4, with TRBD1 matching over 7 bases. The CDR3 is 14 amino acids. The germline gives CDR1 SGHTA, CDR2 FQGNSA. The trim removed 5 bases at V and 5 bases at J, leaving 6 bases unmatched.

The CDR3 reads CASSLRRLQMGEQYF. The DNA of the CDR3 is TGTGCCAGCAGTTTAAGACGGCTACAAATGGGGGAGCAGTACTTC. This chain links TRBV28 with TRBJ2-7; the D is unclear. V was pared by 2 bases and J by 7 bases, with 18 bases between. CDR3 length equals 15 residues. Germline CDR1 MDHEN, CDR2 SYDVKM. The entire variable domain, with the rest obtained from reference TRBV28 and TRBJ2-7, is as follows: DVKVTQSSRYLVKRTGEKVFLECVQDMDHENMFWYRQDPGLGLRLIYFSYDVKMKEKGDIPEGYSVSREKKERFSLILESASTNQTSMYLCASSLRRLQMGEQYFGPGTRLTVT.

This clone appeared once. The chain uses TRBV11-3 and TRBJ2-5, with a weak D call TRBD1 (6 bases). V lost 4 bases and J 1 base, leaving 13 bases between the germline ends. Germline V lookup: CDR1 SGHNT, CDR2 YENEEA. The CDR3 is 15 residues long. CDR3 amino acids: CASSSSQGPQETQYF. CDR3 DNA sequence: TGTGCCAGCAGCTCCTCACAGGGTCCCCAAGAGACCCAGTACTTC.

The table lists this clone with a few counts. The rearrangement joins TRBV5-1 to TRBJ2-7; D is perhaps TRBD2 (6 bases). Between the trimmed V and J ends, which lost 0 bases and 7 bases, there was a span of 14 bases. CDR3 length: 14 amino acids. Germline CDR1 reads SGHRS; CDR2 reads YFSETQ. The CDR3: CASSLEGVREEQYF. Here the CDR3 DNA reads TGCGCCAGCAGCTTGGAAGGGGTACGGGAGGAGCAGTACTTC.

The chain recombines TRBV14 with TRBJ2-1; 8 nucleotides align to TRBD2. The CDR3 totals 17 residues. Germline CDR1 is SGHDN and CDR2 is FVKESK. J was trimmed by 4 bases and V by 0 bases; bases with no gene match: 8. In nucleotides, the CDR3 is TGTGCCAGCAGCCAAGAGCGAGGGACTAGGGTATACAATGAGCAGTTCTTC. It is translated as CASSQERGTRVYNEQFF.

The V call is TRBV5-1, the J call TRBJ2-7, with D possibly being TRBD1 (5 bases). The V gene lost 4 bases and the J gene lost 4 bases, with 9 bases spanning the gap. CDR3 length: 12 amino acids. Germline CDR1 SGHRS, CDR2 YFSETQ. CDR3 residues: CASSPGKYEQYF. The CDR3 bases are TGCGCCAGCAGCCCAGGGAAATACGAGCAGTACTTC.

The V and J genes are TRBV20-1 and TRBJ1-4; no clear D. The V gene lost 3 bases and the J gene lost 5 bases, with 1 base spanning the gap. The CDR3 covers 10 residues. Germline values: CDR1 DFQATT, CDR2 SNEGSKA (reference sequence). The CDR3, as DNA: TGCAGTGCTAGGAATGAAAAACTGTTTTTT. Residues: CSARNEKLFF.

The chain couples TRBV27 to TRBJ2-3, with 10 bases fitting TRBD2. This CDR3 is 15 amino acids long. The J segment lost 4 bases and the V segment lost 2 bases, leaving 3 bases of the junction unmatched. In germline, CDR1 is MNHEY, CDR2 SMNVEV (reference sequence). The CDR3 is CASSLASGSSDTQYF. Here the CDR3 DNA reads TGTGCCAGCAGTTTAGCTAGCGGGAGCTCAGATACGCAGTATTTT.

CDR3 DNA sequence: TGTGCCAGCAGTTTCTCGCGGCCGCGAGGTGGGGCCAACGTCCTGACTTTC. Its translation is CASSFSRPRGGANVLTF. The rearrangement links TRBV27 to TRBJ2-6; no clear D gene. There are 17 residues in the CDR3. CDR1 is MNHEY, CDR2 SMNVEV, per germline (reference sequence). The V end lost 3 bases, the J end lost 3 bases, and 15 bases lay between the germline ends.

V usage is TRBV28 and J usage is TRBJ1-2; D is unresolved. CDR1 is MDHEN, CDR2 SYDVKM, per germline. The V end lost 5 bases, the J end lost 5 bases, and 9 bases lay between the germline ends. This CDR3 has 12 residues. Here the CDR3 reads CASSTGEYGYTF. DNA of the CDR3: TGTGCCAGCAGTACCGGGGAGTATGGCTACACCTTC.

The CDR3 region is CASTLERSNTGELFF. The CDR3 DNA follows: TGTGCCAGCACCCTAGAGCGGTCAAACACCGGGGAGCTGTTTTTT. The chain recombines TRBV28 with TRBJ2-2; D might be TRBD2 (5 bases). The CDR3 covers 15 residues. Germline-derived CDR1 and CDR2 are MDHEN and SYDVKM. V lost 7 bases, J lost 2 bases, and 14 bases lay in between.

V and J are TRBV10-3 and TRBJ1-2; the match to TRBD1 covers 8 bases. This CDR3 comprises 15 residues. Germline CDR1 and CDR2: ENHRY and SYGVKD. V lost 3 bases, J lost 6 bases, and 9 bases stayed unmatched. CDR3 bases: TGTGCCATCAGTGAAGGCCAGGGGGCGACCGATGGCTACACCTTC. Protein sequence: CAISEGQGATDGYTF.

This clone was picked up a small number of times. The chain has TRBV6-5 and TRBJ1-2; TRBD1 matches at 11 bases. With 2 bases clipped from V and 8 bases from J, the junction kept 7 bases outside the gene matches. CDR3 length: 15 amino acids. CDR1 and CDR2 from the germline V gene are MNHEY and SVGAGI. Written as DNA, the CDR3 is TGTGCCAGCAGTTACCTCACGGACAGGGGGCGCGGCTACACCTTC. It is translated as CASSYLTDRGRGYTF.

This chain connects TRBV9 to TRBJ2-7; 8 bases map to TRBD1. The germline gives CDR1 SGDLS, CDR2 YYNGEE. V was pared by 3 bases and J by 3 bases, with 5 bases of the junction left unmatched. The CDR3 totals 14 residues. The CDR3 here is CASSAGQGGYEQYF. In DNA form, the CDR3 reads TGTGCCAGCAGCGCAGGACAGGGCGGCTACGAGCAGTACTTC. Drawing the rest from reference TRBV9 and TRBJ2-7, the complete variable domain is DSGVTQTPKHLITATGQRVTLRCSPRSGDLSVYWYQQSLDQGLQFLIQYYNGEERAKGNILERFSAQQFPDLHSELNLSSLELGDSALYFCASSAGQGGYEQYFGPGTRLTVT.

The CDR3: CASSQDRGGYEQYF. In DNA form, the CDR3 reads TGCGCCAGCAGCCAAGATCGGGGGGGCTACGAGCAGTACTTC. This chain connects TRBV4-1 to TRBJ2-7, with 8 bases aligning to TRBD2. J lost 3 bases, V lost 0 bases, and 1 base had no gene match. The CDR3 consists of 14 residues. Germline-derived CDR1 and CDR2 are MGHRA and YSYEKL.

The chain is built from TRBV28 and TRBJ1-2; 7 positions match TRBD1. V was pared by 4 bases and J by 6 bases, with 5 bases of the junction left unmatched. Per the germline V gene, CDR1 is MDHEN and CDR2 is SYDVKM. The CDR3 covers 13 residues. The CDR3 loop reads CASSWGQFNGYTF. The DNA for the CDR3 is TGTGCCAGCAGTTGGGGACAGTTCAATGGCTACACCTTC.

This clone appeared a few times. This chain uses TRBV11-3 with TRBJ2-1; a weak D match, TRBD2 (5 bases). Germline lookup yields CDR1 SGHNT and CDR2 YENEEA. The CDR3 runs 16 residues. The V end lost 4 bases, the J end lost 4 bases, and 17 bases lay between the germline ends. The DNA of the CDR3 is TGTGCCAGCAGCTCCCATAGCGACAACCTTTACAATGAGCAGTTCTTC. Its translation is CASSSHSDNLYNEQFF.

This chain links TRBV28 with TRBJ2-5; perhaps D is TRBD1 or TRBD2 (5 bases each). Germline values: CDR1 MDHEN, CDR2 SYDVKM. The V gene lost 10 bases and the J gene lost 4 bases, with 16 bases spanning the gap. This CDR3 contains 13 residues. CDR3 sequence (DNA): TGTGCCACCACTGCCGGGGACCTAGAGACCCAGTACTTC. It translates to CATTAGDLETQYF.

Turning to this clone: The same CDR3 also results from other DNA sequences found in this sample. The chain employs TRBV9 and TRBJ2-1, with TRBD2 identical over 8 bases. The CDR3 consists of 15 residues. CDR1 is SGDLS, CDR2 YYNGEE, per germline. V shed 2 bases and J 0 bases; nucleotides not matched to a gene: 1. The CDR3 DNA reads as TGTGCCAGCAGCGTCAGCGGGAGCTCCTACAATGAGCAGTTCTTC. Its translation: CASSVSGSSYNEQFF.

Here the CDR3 DNA reads TGTGCCAGCAGCTTAGCGGGCAGGGGGCAATACGAGCAGTACTTC. This translates into CASSLAGRGQYEQYF. This chain joins TRBV7-9 and TRBJ2-7; 8 bases are shared with TRBD1. The CDR3 length is 15 residues. Germline V gene sequence: CDR1 SEHNR, CDR2 FQNEAQ (reference sequence). The V gene end was trimmed by 0 bases and the J gene end by 4 bases; junction bases not matched to a gene: 5.

A few counts support this clone. The rearrangement uses TRBV6-5 and TRBJ2-7; TRBD1 aligns across 8 bases. The CDR3 sequence is 15 residues long. The V gene end was trimmed by 6 bases and the J gene end by 1 base; junction bases not matched to a gene: 8. CDR1 and CDR2 from the germline V gene are MNHEY and SVGAGI. CDR3 residues: CASRLDRALSYEQYF. DNA of the CDR3: TGTGCCAGCAGACTGGACAGGGCCTTATCCTACGAGCAGTACTTC.

This chain joins TRBV29-1 and TRBJ2-2, with D maybe TRBD1 (6 bases). The V and J ends lost 3 bases and 1 base respectively, with 9 bases between them. Germline loops: CDR1 SQVTM, CDR2 ANQGSEA. This CDR3 has 14 amino acids. DNA of the CDR3: TGCAGCGTTGACGGACAGCGGAACACCGGGGAGCTGTTTTTT. This encodes CSVDGQRNTGELFF.

The chain has TRBV19 and TRBJ2-5, with TRBD2 identical over 13 bases. The CDR3 consists of 17 residues. J gave up 1 base and V 5 bases, and 7 bases lay outside the gene matches. Germline loops: CDR1 LNHDA, CDR2 SQIVND (reference sequence). CDR3 residues: CASSVGTSGITQETQYF. The CDR3 nucleotides are TGTGCCAGTAGTGTGGGGACTAGCGGGATCACCCAAGAGACCCAGTACTTC.